Below, 27 T cell receptor beta chains from the same sample are listed, as sequenced in a study of type 1 regulatory T cells. TCRdb re-called the reads with MiXCR, one entry per CDR3 protein. There are approximately 97,000 distinct CDR3 sequences in the sample; 31% occur only once, and less than 2.5% lies in the top ten. The sequenced material came from CD4+ T cells, either the whole sample or a sorted fraction (not recorded which). Receptor source: a human donor in good health.

The chain has TRBV3-1 and TRBJ2-2, with D possibly being TRBD2 (6 bases). V lost 8 bases and J lost 5, with 15 bases in between. Germline V gene sequence: CDR1 LGHDT, CDR2 YNNKEL (reference sequence). This CDR3 contains 14 residues. The CDR3 protein is CASRLGGVTGELFF. The CDR3 DNA is TGTGCCAGCCGCCTAGGCGGGGTAACCGGGGAGCTGTTTTTT.

This clonotype is a singleton in its sample. V gene TRBV4-3 combines with J gene TRBJ2-4, with 10 bases identical to TRBD1. Germline V gene data show CDR1 as LGHNA and CDR2 as YSLEER. With V trimmed by 0 bases and J by 3 bases, 14 bases remained unmatched. The CDR3 sequence is 20 residues long. The CDR3 protein is CASSQDLARQGAIGKNIQYF. CDR3 sequence (DNA): TGCGCCAGCAGCCAAGATCTCGCAAGACAGGGGGCAATCGGCAAAAACATTCAGTACTTC.

This clonotype was counted a few times. V and J are TRBV6-6 and TRBJ1-1; 9 nucleotides agree with TRBD1. Losses at the gene ends were 2 bases for V and 4 bases for J; bases not matched to a gene: 5. CDR1 and CDR2 from the germline V gene are MNHNY and SVGAGI (reference sequence). The CDR3 consists of 15 residues. The CDR3 bases are TGTGCCAGCAGTTACGGGGGACAGGGAGTCACTGAAGCTTTCTTT. It encodes CASSYGGQGVTEAFF.

V and J are TRBV27 and TRBJ2-7; D is unresolved. CDR3 length: 15 amino acids. The ends were cut back, 5 bases at V and 2 bases at J, with 16 bases in the middle. Germline loops: CDR1 MNHEY, CDR2 SMNVEV (reference sequence). CDR3 loop: CASSIVLGPPYEQYF. The CDR3 DNA follows: TGTGCCAGCAGTATCGTCTTGGGTCCACCCTACGAGCAGTACTTC.

This clonotype was counted between two and nine times. The chain is built from TRBV20-1 and TRBJ2-3; D remains ambiguous. Germline V gene lookup returns CDR1 DFQATT and CDR2 SNEGSKA (reference sequence). The germline V and J ends were trimmed by 3 bases and 0 bases, with 10 bases remaining between them. This CDR3 comprises 14 residues. The CDR3 DNA reads TGCAGTGCTAGGGACGGCACTAGCACAGATACGCAGTATTTT. It encodes CSARDGTSTDTQYF.

By frequency in the sample, this clonotype is medium-sized. V gene TRBV6-4 combines with J gene TRBJ2-1; 10 bases are shared with TRBD2. The CDR3 contains 14 residues. Per the germline V gene, CDR1 is MRHNA and CDR2 is SNTAGT. V gave up 3 bases and J gave up 5 bases; unmatched junction bases: 1. The CDR3 sequence is CASSEAGGHNEQFF. CDR3 in DNA: TGTGCCAGCAGTGAAGCGGGAGGGCACAATGAGCAGTTCTTC.

The rearrangement uses TRBV4-1 and TRBJ2-1; 9 nucleotides align to TRBD2. Germline-derived CDR1 and CDR2 are MGHRA and YSYEKL. V was clipped by 3 bases and J by 0 bases; unmatched bases: 6. This CDR3 contains 17 residues. In DNA, the CDR3 is TGCGCCAGCAGCCAGGGGCTAGCGGGGCGCTCCTACAATGAGCAGTTCTTC. Translation gives CASSQGLAGRSYNEQFF.

The chain links TRBV2 to TRBJ2-1; D tentatively fits TRBD1 or TRBD2 (5 bases each). Germline CDR1 reads SNHLY; CDR2 reads FYNNEI. V lost 6 bases and J 1 base, leaving 13 bases between the germline ends. The CDR3 loop spans 15 amino acids. The CDR3 loop reads CASRVRGLSYNEQFF. The CDR3 bases are TGTGCCAGCAGGGTCCGGGGCCTTTCCTACAATGAGCAGTTCTTC.

The chain carries TRBV20-1 and TRBJ1-5; D is perhaps TRBD1 (5 bases). This CDR3 contains 13 residues. CDR1 and CDR2 from the germline V gene are DFQATT and SNEGSKA (reference sequence). With 2 bases removed from V and 9 bases from J, the gap between germline ends came to 14 bases. The CDR3 loop reads CSARFGGPGPQHF. CDR3 nucleotide sequence: TGCAGTGCTAGATTTGGGGGACCGGGGCCCCAGCATTTT.

This rearrangement joins TRBV3-1 to TRBJ2-4; perhaps D is TRBD1 or TRBD2 (5 bases each). The germline V and J ends were trimmed by 5 bases and 6 bases, with 17 bases remaining between them. Germline CDR1 LGHDT, CDR2 YNNKEL (reference sequence). This CDR3 is built from 15 residues. CDR3 in DNA: TGTGCCAGCAGCGACTCCGGGACCCACGGAAACATTCAGTACTTC. Amino acid sequence: CASSDSGTHGNIQYF.

The rearrangement joins TRBV29-1 to TRBJ2-3; D may be TRBD2 (5 bases). Germline CDR1 and CDR2: SQVTM and ANQGSEA. Trimming took 3 bases from V and 6 from J, leaving 13 bases between them. This CDR3 has 13 residues. The CDR3 sequence is CSVDEGARDTQYF. The CDR3 nucleotides are TGCAGCGTTGATGAGGGAGCCCGGGATACGCAGTATTTT.

Comment on this clonotype: One junction end does not reproduce the germline sequence, and a read error may be involved. V is TRBV7-2 and J is TRBJ2-7, with 7 bases matching TRBD2. This CDR3 has 12 amino acids. Germline-derived CDR1 and CDR2 are SGHTA and FQGNSA. The CDR3 DNA reads as TGTGCCAGCAGCCGGGAGGCGCTCCCTTCGGACTTC. It encodes CASSREALPSDF.

The V and J genes are TRBV13 and TRBJ2-2; D is uncertain. Germline V gene sequence: CDR1 PRHDT, CDR2 FYEKMQ (reference sequence). V was clipped by 3 bases and J by 3 bases, with 8 bases between them. The CDR3 sequence is 14 residues long. The CDR3 nucleotides are TGTGCCAGCAGCTTCGGCCTATACACCGGGGAGCTGTTTTTT. It specifies CASSFGLYTGELFF.

This clonotype was seen only once. The chain links TRBV7-9 to TRBJ1-2; the D gene is possibly TRBD1 (6 bases). CDR1 is SEHNR and CDR2 is FQNEAQ in the germline V gene (reference sequence). V dropped 6 bases and J dropped 6 bases, with 11 bases sitting between them. The CDR3 sequence is 12 residues long. The CDR3, as DNA: TGTGCCAGCAGTAGGGGGGAGGATGGCTACACCTTC. Its translation: CASSRGEDGYTF. Together with reference TRBV7-9 and TRBJ1-2, the CDR3 gives the full variable domain: DTGVSQNPRHKITKRGQNVTFRCDPISEHNRLYWYRQTLGQGPEFLTYFQNEAQLEKSRLLSDRFSAERPKGSFSTLEIQRTEQGDSAMYLCASSRGEDGYTFGSGTRLTVV.

J is TRBJ2-1 and V is TRBV20-1, with 13 positions matching TRBD2. Germline lookup yields CDR1 DFQATT and CDR2 SNEGSKA (reference sequence). This CDR3 region has 15 residues. Trimming at V came to 5 bases and at J to 3 bases, leaving 4 bases not matched to a gene. Written as DNA, the CDR3 is TGCAGTGCTGAGGGACTAGCGGGAAACTACAATGAGCAGTTCTTC. Its protein is CSAEGLAGNYNEQFF.

This clonotype was seen only a few times. The chain is built from TRBV5-1 and TRBJ1-6, with D uncertain. CDR3 length: 13 amino acids. The germline V gene encodes CDR1 SGHRS and CDR2 YFSETQ. Trimming cost V 4 bases and J 8 bases, with 10 bases left between them. The CDR3 protein is CASSDDGYSPLHF. CDR3 DNA: TGCGCCAGCAGCGACGACGGATATTCACCCCTCCACTTT.

This CDR3 is CASSYSTRDSLRATYEQYF. The CDR3 DNA follows: TGTGCCAGCAGTTACTCGACCCGGGACTCCCTTCGGGCAACCTACGAGCAGTACTTC. The J gene is TRBJ2-7, the V gene TRBV6-6, with TRBD2 as a possible D gene (6 bases). Trimming left V 0 bases short and J 2 bases short, with 23 bases between. From germline, CDR1 is MNHNY and CDR2 SVGAGI (reference sequence). CDR3 length: 19 residues.

The chain is built from TRBV3-1 and TRBJ2-2, with 10 bases aligning to TRBD2. V was clipped by 9 bases and J by 1 base; unmatched bases: 8. The CDR3 has 16 amino acids. CDR1 and CDR2 from the germline V gene are LGHDT and YNNKEL (reference sequence). CDR3 in amino acids: CASSLAGGWNTGELFF. The CDR3 DNA reads TGTGCCAGTTCCTTAGCGGGAGGTTGGAACACCGGGGAGCTGTTTTTT.

The chain couples TRBV11-2 to TRBJ2-1, with 11 positions matching TRBD2. The V segment lost 3 bases and the J segment 9 bases; nucleotides outside the gene matches: 4. CDR3 length equals 14 residues. In germline, CDR1 is SGHAT, CDR2 FQNNGV. The CDR3 bases are TGTGCCAGCAGCTTCACTAGCGGGAGAGGTGAGCAGTTCTTC. It specifies CASSFTSGRGEQFF. The variable domain in full, completed from reference TRBV11-2 and TRBJ2-1, reads EAGVAQSPRYKIIEKRQSVAFWCNPISGHATLYWYQQILGQGPKLLIQFQNNGVVDDSQLPKDRFSAERLKGVDSTLKIQPAKLEDSAVYLCASSFTSGRGEQFFGPGTRLTVL.

This chain links TRBV11-2 with TRBJ2-3; D gene ambiguous. Germline V CDR1 and CDR2: SGHAT, FQNNGV. The CDR3 runs to 12 residues. The germline V and J ends were trimmed by 1 base and 9 bases, with 8 bases remaining between them. CDR3 DNA sequence: TGTGCCAGCAGCTTAGTGGGTGTAACGCAGTATTTT. Its protein is CASSLVGVTQYF.

This clonotype is a singleton in its sample. The chain combines TRBV20-1 with TRBJ2-4; D gene unclear. The germline V gene encodes CDR1 DFQATT and CDR2 SNEGSKA (reference sequence). This CDR3 comprises 10 residues. Deletions cut 7 bases from V and 7 bases from J, with 8 bases between. The CDR3: CSGGRNIQYF. The CDR3 bases are TGCAGTGGTGGCCGTAACATTCAGTACTTC.

This clonotype has only a few counts. The chain combines TRBV18 with TRBJ2-4, with 11 bases identical to TRBD1. This CDR3 spans 15 amino acids. Germline CDR1 is KGHSH and CDR2 is LQKENI. V was pared by 3 bases and J by 7 bases, with 5 bases of the junction left unmatched. The CDR3 is CASSPRTGGVNIQYF. In DNA, the CDR3 is TGTGCCAGCTCACCCAGGACAGGGGGCGTGAACATTCAGTACTTC.

V and J are TRBV2 and TRBJ1-2, with D unresolved. CDR1 is SNHLY, CDR2 FYNNEI, per germline. The CDR3 has 13 residues. Deletions cut 4 bases from V and 3 bases from J, with 9 bases between. The chain's CDR3 is CASSGVVDYGYTF. As DNA, the CDR3 is TGTGCCAGCAGTGGTGTGGTGGACTATGGCTACACCTTC.

Only a few counts were recorded for this clonotype. The rearrangement links TRBV2 to TRBJ2-1; 13 nucleotides align to TRBD2. V dropped 4 bases and J dropped 4; count of bases not matched to a gene: 7. CDR1 SNHLY and CDR2 FYNNEI come from the germline V gene. This CDR3 region has 17 residues. The CDR3 spells CASSGLGLAGAYNEQFF. CDR3 bases: TGTGCCAGCAGTGGTCTTGGACTAGCGGGGGCTTACAATGAGCAGTTCTTC.

The J gene is TRBJ2-6, the V gene TRBV28; D remains ambiguous. The V end was cut by 3 bases, the J end by 0 bases, with 6 bases between. The CDR3 consists of 15 residues. Germline assignment: CDR1 MDHEN and CDR2 SYDVKM. This CDR3 is CASSFHSSGANVLTF. Here the CDR3 DNA reads TGTGCCAGCAGTTTTCATAGCTCTGGGGCCAACGTCCTGACTTTC.

This sequence joins TRBV6-1 and TRBJ1-3, with 8 bases matching TRBD1. The V gene end was trimmed by 6 bases and the J gene end by 4 bases; junction bases not matched to a gene: 14. Germline V gene lookup returns CDR1 MNHNS and CDR2 SASEGT. The CDR3 extends over 17 amino acids. CDR3 in DNA: TGTGCCAGCAGCGGCTGGGGGGCCAGGGGGCGAGGAAACACCATATATTTT. It encodes CASSGWGARGRGNTIYF.

The chain links TRBV18 to TRBJ2-7, with D perhaps matching TRBD1 (6 bases). The CDR3 extends over 15 amino acids. The V end lost 2 bases, the J end lost 1 base, and 12 bases lay between the germline ends. CDR1 is KGHSH, CDR2 LQKENI, per germline. The CDR3 region has the DNA TGTGCCAGCTCACCAGGGCAGGGGCAATCCTACGAGCAGTACTTC. Translation gives CASSPGQGQSYEQYF.